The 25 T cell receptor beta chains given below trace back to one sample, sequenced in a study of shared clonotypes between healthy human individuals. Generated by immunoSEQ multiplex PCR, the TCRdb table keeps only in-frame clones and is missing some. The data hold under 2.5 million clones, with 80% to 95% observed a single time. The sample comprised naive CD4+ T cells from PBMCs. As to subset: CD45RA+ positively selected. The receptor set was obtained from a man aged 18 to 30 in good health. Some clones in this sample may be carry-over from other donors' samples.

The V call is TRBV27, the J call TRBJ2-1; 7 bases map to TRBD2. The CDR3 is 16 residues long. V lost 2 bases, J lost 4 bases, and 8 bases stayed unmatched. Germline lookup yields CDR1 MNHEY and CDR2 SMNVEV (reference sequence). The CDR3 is CASSLMAGVWYNEQFF. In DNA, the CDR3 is TGTGCCAGCAGTTTAATGGCGGGAGTCTGGTACAATGAGCAGTTCTTC.

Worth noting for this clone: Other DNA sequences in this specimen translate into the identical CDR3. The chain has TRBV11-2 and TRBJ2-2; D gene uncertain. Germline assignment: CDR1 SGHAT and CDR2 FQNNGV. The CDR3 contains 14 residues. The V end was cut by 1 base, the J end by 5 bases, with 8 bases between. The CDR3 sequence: CASSLGSETGELFF. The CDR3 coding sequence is TGTGCCAGCAGCTTAGGTTCAGAAACCGGGGAGCTGTTTTTT.

In nucleotides, the CDR3 is TGTGCCACTGTCCTAGGGGGAATGAACACTGAAGCTTTCTTT. Its translation: CATVLGGMNTEAFF. The chain links TRBV15 to TRBJ1-1, with D maybe TRBD1 (6 bases). The germline V gene encodes CDR1 LNHNV and CDR2 YYDKDF (reference sequence). This CDR3 spans 14 amino acids. Deletions cut 9 bases from V and 0 bases from J, with 14 bases between.

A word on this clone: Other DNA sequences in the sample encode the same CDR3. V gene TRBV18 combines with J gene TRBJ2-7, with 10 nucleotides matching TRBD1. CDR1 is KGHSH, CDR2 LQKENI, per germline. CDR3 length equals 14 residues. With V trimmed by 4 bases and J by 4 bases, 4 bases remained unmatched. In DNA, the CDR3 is TGTGCCAGCTCACTAGACAGGGGGCCGTACGAGCAGTACTTC. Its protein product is CASSLDRGPYEQYF.

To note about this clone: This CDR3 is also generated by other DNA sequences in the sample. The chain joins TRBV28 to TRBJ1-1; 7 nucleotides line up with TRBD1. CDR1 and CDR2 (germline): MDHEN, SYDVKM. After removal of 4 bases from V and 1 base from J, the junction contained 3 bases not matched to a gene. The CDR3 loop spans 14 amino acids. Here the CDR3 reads CASSSGTANTEAFF. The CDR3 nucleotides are TGTGCCAGCAGTTCAGGGACAGCGAACACTGAAGCTTTCTTT. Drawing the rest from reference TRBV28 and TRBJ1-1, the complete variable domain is DVKVTQSSRYLVKRTGEKVFLECVQDMDHENMFWYRQDPGLGLRLIYFSYDVKMKEKGDIPEGYSVSREKKERFSLILESASTNQTSMYLCASSSGTANTEAFFGQGTRLTVV.

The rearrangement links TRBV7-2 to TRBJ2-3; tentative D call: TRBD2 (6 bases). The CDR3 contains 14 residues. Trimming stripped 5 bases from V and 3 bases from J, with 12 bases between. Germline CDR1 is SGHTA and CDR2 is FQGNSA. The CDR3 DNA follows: TGTGCCAGCAGCCTAATTAGCGGAACAGATACGCAGTATTTT. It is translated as CASSLISGTDTQYF.

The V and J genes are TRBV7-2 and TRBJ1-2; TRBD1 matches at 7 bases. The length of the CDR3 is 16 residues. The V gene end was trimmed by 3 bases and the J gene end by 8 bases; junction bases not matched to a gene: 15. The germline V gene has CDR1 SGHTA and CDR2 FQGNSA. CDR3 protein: CASSLEYRGRDSGYTF. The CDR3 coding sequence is TGTGCCAGCAGCTTGGAGTACAGGGGACGGGACTCAGGCTACACCTTC.

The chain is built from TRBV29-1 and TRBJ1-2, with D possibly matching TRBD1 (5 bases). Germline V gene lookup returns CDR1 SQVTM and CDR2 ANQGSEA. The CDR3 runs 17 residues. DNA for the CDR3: TGCAGGGTACGACACCTCACCAGACAGCTGAATAACTATGGCTACACCTTC. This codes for CRVRHLTRQLNNYGYTF.

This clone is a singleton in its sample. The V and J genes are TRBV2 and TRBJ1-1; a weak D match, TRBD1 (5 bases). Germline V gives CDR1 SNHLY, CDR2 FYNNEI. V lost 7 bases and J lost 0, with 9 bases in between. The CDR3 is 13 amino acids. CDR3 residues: CASKKGLNTEAFF. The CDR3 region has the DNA TGTGCCAGCAAGAAGGGACTGAACACTGAAGCTTTCTTT.

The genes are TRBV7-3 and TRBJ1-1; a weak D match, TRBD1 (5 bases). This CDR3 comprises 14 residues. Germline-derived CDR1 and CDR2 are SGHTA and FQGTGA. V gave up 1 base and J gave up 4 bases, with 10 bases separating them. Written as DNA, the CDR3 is TGTGCCAGCAGCTTAATAGCCAGGGCCACTGAAGCTTTCTTT. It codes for CASSLIARATEAFF.

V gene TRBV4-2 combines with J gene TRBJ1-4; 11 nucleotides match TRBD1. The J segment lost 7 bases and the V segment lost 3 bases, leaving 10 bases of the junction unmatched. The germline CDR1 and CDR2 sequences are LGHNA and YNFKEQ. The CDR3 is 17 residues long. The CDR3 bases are TGTGCCAGCAGCCACCTATTGGGACAGGGGGTCGTTGAAAAACTGTTTTTT. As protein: CASSHLLGQGVVEKLFF.

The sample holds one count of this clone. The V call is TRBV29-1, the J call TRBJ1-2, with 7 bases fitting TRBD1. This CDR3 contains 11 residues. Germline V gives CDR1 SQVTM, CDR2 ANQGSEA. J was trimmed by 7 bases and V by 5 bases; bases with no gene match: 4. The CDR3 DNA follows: TGCAGCGTTCTAAACAGGGGTGGCTACACCTTC. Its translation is CSVLNRGGYTF.

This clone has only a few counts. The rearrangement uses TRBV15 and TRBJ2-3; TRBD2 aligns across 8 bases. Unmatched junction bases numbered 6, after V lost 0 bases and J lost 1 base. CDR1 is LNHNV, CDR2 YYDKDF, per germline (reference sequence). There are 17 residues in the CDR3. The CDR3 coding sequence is TGTGCCACCAGCAGAGAAGTCCTAGCGGGCCGCACAGATACGCAGTATTTT. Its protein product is CATSREVLAGRTDTQYF.

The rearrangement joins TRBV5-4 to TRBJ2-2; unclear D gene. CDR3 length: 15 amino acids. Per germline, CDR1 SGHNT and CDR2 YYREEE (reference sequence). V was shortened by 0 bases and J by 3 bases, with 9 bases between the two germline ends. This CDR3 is CASSLAKGDTGELFF. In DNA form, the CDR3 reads TGTGCCAGCAGCTTGGCCAAGGGTGACACCGGGGAGCTGTTTTTT.

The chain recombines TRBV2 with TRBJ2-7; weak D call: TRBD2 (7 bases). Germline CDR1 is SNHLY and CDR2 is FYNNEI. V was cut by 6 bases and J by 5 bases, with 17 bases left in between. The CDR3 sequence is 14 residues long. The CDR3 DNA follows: TGTGCCAGCAGAAAATTCCAAGGGGGGGACGAGCAGTACTTC. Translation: CASRKFQGGDEQYF.

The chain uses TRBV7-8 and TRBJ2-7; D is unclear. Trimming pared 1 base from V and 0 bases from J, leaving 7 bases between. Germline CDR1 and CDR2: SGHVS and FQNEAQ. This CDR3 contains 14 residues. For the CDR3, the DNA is TGTGCCAGCAGCTTAGGGGTTTTCTCCTACGAGCAGTACTTC. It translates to CASSLGVFSYEQYF.

The CDR3 reads CASSNPGAIVNTGELFF. The CDR3 nucleotides read TGTGCCAGCAGTAACCCAGGGGCGATAGTGAACACCGGGGAGCTGTTTTTT. This chain joins TRBV21-1 and TRBJ2-2; the table calls TRBD1, which could not be checked here. TRBV21-1 is reported as a pseudogene. This CDR3 region has 17 residues.

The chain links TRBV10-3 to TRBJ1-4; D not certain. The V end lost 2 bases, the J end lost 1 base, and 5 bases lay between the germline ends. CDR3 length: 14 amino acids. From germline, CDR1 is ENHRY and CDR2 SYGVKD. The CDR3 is CAISETGTNEKLFF. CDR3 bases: TGTGCCATCAGTGAGACGGGAACTAATGAAAAACTGTTTTTT.

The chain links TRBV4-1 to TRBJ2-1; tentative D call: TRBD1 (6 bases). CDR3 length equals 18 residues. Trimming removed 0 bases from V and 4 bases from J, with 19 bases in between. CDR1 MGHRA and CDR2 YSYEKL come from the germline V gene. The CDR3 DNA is TGCGCCAGCAGCCAAGAGGGTGGGGGCTGGGGTGGATACAATGAGCAGTTCTTC. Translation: CASSQEGGGWGGYNEQFF.

In nucleotides, the CDR3 is TGTGCCAGTAGTATAGAACGAGCCGATACGCAGTATTTT. It specifies CASSIERADTQYF. The V gene is TRBV19, the J gene TRBJ2-3; D gene ambiguous. CDR1 is LNHDA and CDR2 is SQIVND in the germline V gene (reference sequence). The CDR3 has 13 residues. V was shortened by 0 bases and J by 6 bases, with 7 bases between the two germline ends.

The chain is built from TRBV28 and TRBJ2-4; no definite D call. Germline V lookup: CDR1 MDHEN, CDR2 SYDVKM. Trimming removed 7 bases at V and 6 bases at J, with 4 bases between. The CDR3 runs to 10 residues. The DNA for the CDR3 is TGTGCCAGCAAGGGAAACATTCAGTACTTC. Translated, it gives CASKGNIQYF.

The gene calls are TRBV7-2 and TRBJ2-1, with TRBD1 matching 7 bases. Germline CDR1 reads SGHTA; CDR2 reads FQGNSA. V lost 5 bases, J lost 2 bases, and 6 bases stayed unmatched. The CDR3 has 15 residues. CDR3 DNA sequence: TGTGCCAGCAGCACCAGGGGACAGCCCTACAATGAGCAGTTCTTC. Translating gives CASSTRGQPYNEQFF. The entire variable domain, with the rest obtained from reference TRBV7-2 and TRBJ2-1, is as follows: GAGVSQSPSNKVTEKGKDVELRCDPISGHTALYWYRQSLGQGLEFLIYFQGNSAPDKSGLPSDRFSAERTGGSVSTLTIQRTQQEDSAVYLCASSTRGQPYNEQFFGPGTRLTVL.

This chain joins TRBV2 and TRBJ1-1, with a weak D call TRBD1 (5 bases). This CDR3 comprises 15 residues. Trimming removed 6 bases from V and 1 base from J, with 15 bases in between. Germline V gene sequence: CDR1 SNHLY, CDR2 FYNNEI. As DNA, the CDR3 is TGTGCCAGCAGCCTGTGGGGGAGAAGGAACACTGAAGCTTTCTTT. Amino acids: CASSLWGRRNTEAFF.

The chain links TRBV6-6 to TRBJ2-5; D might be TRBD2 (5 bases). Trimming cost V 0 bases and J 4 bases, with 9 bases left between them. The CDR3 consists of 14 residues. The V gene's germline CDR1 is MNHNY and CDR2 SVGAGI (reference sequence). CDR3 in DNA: TGTGCCAGCAGTTACTCCGGGGATGGAGAGACCCAGTACTTC. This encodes CASSYSGDGETQYF.

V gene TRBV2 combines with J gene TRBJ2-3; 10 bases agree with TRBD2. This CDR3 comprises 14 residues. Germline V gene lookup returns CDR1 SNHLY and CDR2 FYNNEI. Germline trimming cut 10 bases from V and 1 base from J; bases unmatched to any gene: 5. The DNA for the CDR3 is TGTGCCAACCGACTAGCGGGCGGCACAGATACGCAGTATTTT. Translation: CANRLAGGTDTQYF.